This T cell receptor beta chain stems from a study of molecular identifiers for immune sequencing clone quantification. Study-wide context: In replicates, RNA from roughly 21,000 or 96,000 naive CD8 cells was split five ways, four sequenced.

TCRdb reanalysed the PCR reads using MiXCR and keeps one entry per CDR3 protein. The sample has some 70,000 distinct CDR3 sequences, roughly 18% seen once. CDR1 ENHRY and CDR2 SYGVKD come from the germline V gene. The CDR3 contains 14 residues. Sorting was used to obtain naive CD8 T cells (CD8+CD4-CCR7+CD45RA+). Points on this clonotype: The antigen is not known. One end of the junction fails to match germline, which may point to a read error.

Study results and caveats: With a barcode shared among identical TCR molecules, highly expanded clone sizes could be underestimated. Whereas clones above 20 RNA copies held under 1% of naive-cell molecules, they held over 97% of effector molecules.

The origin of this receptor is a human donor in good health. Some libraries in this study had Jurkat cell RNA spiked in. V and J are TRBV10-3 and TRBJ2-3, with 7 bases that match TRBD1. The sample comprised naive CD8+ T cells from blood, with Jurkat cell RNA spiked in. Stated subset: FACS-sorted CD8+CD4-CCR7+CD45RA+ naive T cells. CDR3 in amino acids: CATSTGAGADTQYF. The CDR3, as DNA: TGTGCCACCAGTACAGGGGCGGGCGCAGATACGCAGTATTTT.